This T cell receptor (beta chain) was documented in a study of CD8 T cells in Susac syndrome. The CDR3 is 16 residues long. Looked up from germline, CDR1 is LGHNA and CDR2 is YSLEER. V was trimmed by 0 bases and J by 0 bases, leaving 9 bases between them. cDNA came from around 0.5 to 1 ug RNA primed by random hexamers. TCRdb itself ran the immunoSEQ multiplex PCR reads through MiXCR, one entry per CDR3 protein. The sample gives about 300,000 distinct CDR3 sequences, approximately 85% of which show up once; roughly 0.21% is in the top ten. V usage is TRBV4-3 and J usage is TRBJ2-4; D is ambiguous. This clonotype originated in a human donor with multiple sclerosis. The sequencing sample was made of CD8+ T cells from PBMCs. The CDR3 loop is CASSQDFQLAKNIQYF. The CDR3 nucleotides are TGCGCCAGCAGCCAAGATTTTCAGTTAGCCAAAAACATTCAGTACTTC.